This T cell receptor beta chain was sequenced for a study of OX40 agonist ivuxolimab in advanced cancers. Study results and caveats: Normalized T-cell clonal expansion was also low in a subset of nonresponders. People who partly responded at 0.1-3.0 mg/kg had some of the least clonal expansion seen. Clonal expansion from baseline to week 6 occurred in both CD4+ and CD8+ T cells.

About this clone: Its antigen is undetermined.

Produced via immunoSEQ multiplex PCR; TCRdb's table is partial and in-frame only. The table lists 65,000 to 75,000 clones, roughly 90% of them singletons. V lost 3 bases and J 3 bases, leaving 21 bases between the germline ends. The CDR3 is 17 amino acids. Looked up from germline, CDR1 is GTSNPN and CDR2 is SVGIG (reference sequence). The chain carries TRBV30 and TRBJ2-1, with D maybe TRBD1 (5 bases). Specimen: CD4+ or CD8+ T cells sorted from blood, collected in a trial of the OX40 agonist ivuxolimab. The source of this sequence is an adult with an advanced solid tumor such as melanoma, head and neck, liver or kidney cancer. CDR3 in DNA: TGTGCCTGGAGCGGGTCTGCCAGGGCTCGGAGCTACAATGAGCAGTTCTTC. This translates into CAWSGSARARSYNEQFF.